This TCR beta chain was documented in a study of blood T cell repertoires in COVID-19. In the study overall: Acute and convalescent COVID-19 samples came from the United States, Italy and Spain. PBMCs, B-cell-depleted T cells, or T cells were the source of the cDNA or gDNA that made up the material.

Under the authors' procedure: Scientists estimated how many nucleated cells there were by amplifying reference gene primers. This table comes from immunoSEQ multiplex PCR, and its TCRdb copy is limited to in-frame clones, with some not included. The V and J calls and clone size come from that table; D and trimming were worked out from the DNA. This sample has 90,000 to 150,000 clones, with roughly nine tenths found just once. The CDR3 runs to 13 residues. The ends were cut back, 7 bases at V and 3 bases at J, with 12 bases in the middle. Germline assignment: CDR1 MDHEN and CDR2 SYDVKM. The source of this sequence is a man aged 70 or older who had recovered from COVID-19. The chain has TRBV28 and TRBJ1-2; D is unresolved. The sample consisted of peripheral blood. The DNA for the CDR3 is TGTGCCAGCACTAGCCGTAGGGACTATGGCTACACCTTC. Translated, it gives CASTSRRDYGYTF.